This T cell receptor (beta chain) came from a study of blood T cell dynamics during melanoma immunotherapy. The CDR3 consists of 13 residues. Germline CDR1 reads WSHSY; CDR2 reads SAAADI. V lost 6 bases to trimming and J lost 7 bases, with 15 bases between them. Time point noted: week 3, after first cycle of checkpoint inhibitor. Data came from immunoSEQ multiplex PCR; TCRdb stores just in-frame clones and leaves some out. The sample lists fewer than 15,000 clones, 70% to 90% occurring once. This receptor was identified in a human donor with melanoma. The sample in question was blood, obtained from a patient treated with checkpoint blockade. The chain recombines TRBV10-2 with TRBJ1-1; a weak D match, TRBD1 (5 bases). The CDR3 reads CASRGTAGGEAFF. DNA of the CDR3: TGCGCCAGCAGGGGGACGGCCGGCGGTGAAGCTTTCTTT.